This section outlines one TCR beta chain sequence together with its context. This entry comes from a study of shared T cell receptors in the human thymus. The CDR3 sequence is 17 residues long. The trim removed 7 bases at V and 2 bases at J, leaving 15 bases unmatched. The germline V gene has CDR1 LGHNA and CDR2 YNFKEQ. TCRdb's table, derived via immunoSEQ multiplex PCR, lists solely in-frame clones and lacks some. The sample contains hundreds of thousands of clones, about 80% of which appear only once. This sample also appeared in a second study, on human thymus T cells. That study reports: Blood and thymic repertoires both appeared biased in V and J gene usage.

This chain uses TRBV4-2 with TRBJ2-7; TRBD1 agrees at 9 bases. The source is a boy in the first two years of life with a congenital heart defect. The specimen was thymocytes. CDR3 loop: CASTEEGTGSGPYEQYF. The DNA of the CDR3 is TGTGCCAGCACTGAGGAGGGGACAGGGTCGGGACCCTACGAGCAGTACTTC.